The TCR beta chain under discussion was sequenced for a study of identical twins. Points from the study as a whole: Excess low generation probability was seen in twin-shared out-of-frame alpha sequences.

TCRdb redid the calling of the 5' RACE reads with MiXCR, one entry per CDR3 protein. The table records hundreds of thousands of distinct CDR3 sequences, 5.5% to 6.5% of them present only once. This clonotype was observed at least ten times. Antigen unknown. Material: naive T cells sorted from blood. This clonotype was sampled from a man in his late teens or twenties in good health.

Here the CDR3 reads CASRWAGGTDTQYF. Written as DNA, the CDR3 is TGTGCCAGCCGCTGGGCAGGAGGCACAGATACGCAGTATTTT. This chain uses TRBV12-3 or TRBV12-4 with TRBJ2-3; D gene ambiguous. CDR3 length equals 14 residues. Trimming shortened V by 8 bases and J by 1 base, and 13 bases separated the two germline ends.